This T cell receptor beta chain was captured in a study of shared clonotypes between healthy human individuals. Study findings and constraints: Some naive CD4 clonotypes, about 5%, turned up in common across a few donors.

Naive-designated CD8 cells lacked CD45RO, were positively enriched for CCR7, and omitted terminally differentiated effector memory CD45RA+ cells. Concerning this clone itself: As yet, its antigen is unknown.

Deletions cut 3 bases from V and 0 bases from J, with 9 bases between. This CDR3 has 15 amino acids. Germline CDR1 reads SGHRS; CDR2 reads YFSETQ. Here immunoSEQ multiplex PCR was the method, and the copy in TCRdb shows in-frame clones only, minus some. The sample has about 2 million clones, about 95% seen once; the top ten hold 1% to 1.5%. The sequencing input was naive CD8+ T cells sorted from blood. The receptor's source is a man aged 18 to 29 in good health. The chain is built from TRBV5-1 and TRBJ2-2; tentative D call: TRBD2 (5 bases). The CDR3 nucleotides are TGCGCCAGCAGCTCCGGACTGGCGAACACCGGGGAGCTGTTTTTT. It translates to CASSSGLANTGELFF.